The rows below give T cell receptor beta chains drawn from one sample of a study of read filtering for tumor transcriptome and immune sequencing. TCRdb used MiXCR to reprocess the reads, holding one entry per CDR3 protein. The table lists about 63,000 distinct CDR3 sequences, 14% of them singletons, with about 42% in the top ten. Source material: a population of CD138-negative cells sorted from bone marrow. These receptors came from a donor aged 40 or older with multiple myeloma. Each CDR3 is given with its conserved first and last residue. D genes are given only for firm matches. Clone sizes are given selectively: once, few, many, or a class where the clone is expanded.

CDR3aa: CASTGNAGLYNEQFF
CDR3nt: TGCGCCAGCACGGGTAATGCGGGACTCTACAATGAGCAGTTCTTC
j_gene: TRBJ2-1
abundance: many
d_gene: NA
v_gene: TRBV5-1

CDR3aa: CASSLTDPLGSKLFF
CDR3nt: TGTGCCAGCAGCTTGACCGACCCTTTGGGAAGTAAACTGTTTTTT
j_gene: TRBJ1-4
abundance: many
d_gene: NA
v_gene: TRBV7-9

CDR3aa: CASSPVEVNTEAFF
CDR3nt: TGTGCCAGCAGCCCGGTAGAGGTAAACACTGAAGCTTTCTTT
j_gene: TRBJ1-1
abundance: few
d_gene: NA
v_gene: TRBV9

CDR3aa: CSVMTGSGNTIYF
CDR3nt: TGCAGCGTTATGACAGGGTCTGGAAACACCATATATTTT
j_gene: TRBJ1-3
abundance: few
d_gene: TRBD1
v_gene: TRBV29-1

CDR3aa: CASSLQGKYNEQFF
CDR3nt: TGTGCCAGCTCCCTACAGGGGAAATACAATGAGCAGTTCTTC
j_gene: TRBJ2-1
abundance: many
d_gene: TRBD1
v_gene: TRBV28

CDR3aa: CASSQEYQETQYF
CDR3nt: TGTGCCAGCAGCCAAGAATATCAAGAGACCCAGTACTTC
j_gene: TRBJ2-5
abundance: many
d_gene: NA
v_gene: TRBV3-1

CDR3aa: CASSENPGTGVNEQFF
CDR3nt: TGCGCCAGCAGTGAGAACCCTGGGACAGGGGTCAATGAGCAGTTCTTC
j_gene: TRBJ2-1
abundance: many
d_gene: TRBD1
v_gene: TRBV10-2

CDR3aa: CSVGGVSNQPQHF
CDR3nt: TGCAGCGTTGGGGGGGTCAGCAATCAGCCCCAGCATTTT
j_gene: TRBJ1-5
abundance: many
d_gene: NA
v_gene: TRBV29-1

CDR3aa: CSVRRGAYEQYF
CDR3nt: TGCAGCGTTAGGCGAGGGGCCTACGAGCAGTACTTC
j_gene: TRBJ2-7
abundance: many
d_gene: NA
v_gene: TRBV29-1

CDR3aa: CASSFGDGSNQPQHF
CDR3nt: TGTGCCAGCAGCTTCGGGGATGGGAGCAATCAGCCCCAGCATTTT
j_gene: TRBJ1-5
abundance: many
d_gene: NA
v_gene: TRBV7-9

CDR3aa: CASRNVLGGTEAFF
CDR3nt: TGCGCCAGCAGGAACGTGCTGGGAGGCACTGAAGCTTTCTTT
j_gene: TRBJ1-1
abundance: many
d_gene: NA
v_gene: TRBV5-1

CDR3aa: CASSNRGLAKNIQYF
CDR3nt: TGTGCCAGCAGTAACCGGGGACTAGCCAAAAACATTCAGTACTTC
j_gene: TRBJ2-4
abundance: many
d_gene: NA
v_gene: TRBV27

CDR3aa: CSAPGQGAHDYGYTF
CDR3nt: TGCAGTGCTCCGGGACAGGGGGCCCACGACTATGGCTACACCTTC
j_gene: TRBJ1-2
abundance: NA
d_gene: TRBD1
v_gene: TRBV20-1

CDR3aa: CASSLPGPRSSQYF
CDR3nt: TGTGCCAGCAGCTTACCGGGACCTAGATCGAGCCAGTACTTC
j_gene: TRBJ2-5
abundance: few
d_gene: NA
v_gene: TRBV11-2

CDR3aa: CASSVVGTTPEQFF
CDR3nt: TGTGCCAGCAGCGTAGTAGGGACTACGCCTGAGCAGTTCTTC
j_gene: TRBJ2-1
abundance: few
d_gene: TRBD2
v_gene: TRBV9

CDR3aa: CASSWNRGRETQYF
CDR3nt: TGTGCCAGCAGCTGGAACAGGGGGCGCGAGACCCAGTACTTC
j_gene: TRBJ2-5
abundance: NA
d_gene: TRBD1
v_gene: TRBV11-1

CDR3aa: CSVPGQESYEQCF
CDR3nt: TGCAGCGTACCGGGACAGGAATCCTACGAGCAGTGCTTC
j_gene: TRBJ2-7
abundance: NA
d_gene: TRBD1
v_gene: TRBV29-1

CDR3aa: CSGVTGGESPLHF
CDR3nt: TGCAGTGGCGTGACAGGGGGAGAGTCACCCCTCCACTTT
j_gene: TRBJ1-6
abundance: many
d_gene: TRBD1
v_gene: TRBV20-1

CDR3aa: CSAPSAREGPETQYF
CDR3nt: TGCAGTGCGCCGTCCGCGCGGGAGGGCCCAGAGACCCAGTACTTC
j_gene: TRBJ2-5
abundance: many
d_gene: TRBD2
v_gene: TRBV20-1

CDR3aa: CASSFYSVGELFF
CDR3nt: TGTGCCAGCAGCTTCTATTCTGTCGGGGAGCTGTTTTTT
j_gene: TRBJ2-2
abundance: many
d_gene: NA
v_gene: TRBV5-4

CDR3aa: CASSPNHVGAEQYF
CDR3nt: TGTGCCAGCAGCCCCAACCATGTCGGGGCCGAGCAGTACTTC
j_gene: TRBJ2-7
abundance: few
d_gene: NA
v_gene: TRBV5-5

CDR3aa: CASTNRRLAGPAVSNEQFF
CDR3nt: TGTGCCAGCACCAACCGGAGACTAGCGGGACCTGCGGTTAGCAATGAGCAGTTCTTC
j_gene: TRBJ2-1
abundance: many
d_gene: TRBD2
v_gene: TRBV12-3/TRBV12-4

CDR3aa: CGARDGGLPKNYEQYF
CDR3nt: TGCGGTGCAAGAGATGGGGGACTACCAAAAAACTACGAGCAGTACTTC
j_gene: TRBJ2-7
abundance: NA
d_gene: TRBD2
v_gene: TRBV20-1

CDR3aa: CASSQETMYVGTEAFF
CDR3nt: TGTGCCAGCAGCCAAGAGACAATGTACGTCGGAACTGAAGCTTTCTTT
j_gene: TRBJ1-1
abundance: NA
d_gene: NA
v_gene: TRBV14

CDR3aa: CASSSFRGEVAKNIQYF
CDR3nt: TGTGCCAGCAGTTCATTCAGGGGCGAAGTAGCCAAAAACATTCAGTACTTC
j_gene: TRBJ2-4
abundance: many
d_gene: NA
v_gene: TRBV27

CDR3aa: CASSFGLAGGGSMRSQYF
CDR3nt: TGTGCCAGCAGCTTTGGACTAGCGGGAGGAGGGTCGATGAGGTCCCAGTACTTC
j_gene: TRBJ2-5
abundance: NA
d_gene: TRBD2
v_gene: TRBV11-2

CDR3aa: CASSFGGETGELFF
CDR3nt: TGTGCCAGCAGCTTCGGGGGAGAGACCGGGGAGCTGTTTTTT
j_gene: TRBJ2-2
abundance: NA
d_gene: NA
v_gene: TRBV7-3

CDR3aa: CASSEDGPGSNEQFF
CDR3nt: TGTGCCAGCAGTGAGGATGGGCCAGGGTCAAATGAGCAGTTCTTC
j_gene: TRBJ2-1
abundance: many
d_gene: NA
v_gene: TRBV2

CDR3aa: CASSPLPPTGGGSYYGYTF
CDR3nt: TGTGCCAGCAGCCCCCTTCCCCCCACAGGGGGCGGTAGTTACTATGGCTACACCTTC
j_gene: TRBJ1-2
abundance: many
d_gene: TRBD1
v_gene: TRBV9

CDR3aa: CASSFGLIHPANTGELFF
CDR3nt: TGCGCCAGCAGCTTCGGGTTGATACATCCGGCGAACACCGGGGAGCTGTTTTTT
j_gene: TRBJ2-2
abundance: many
d_gene: NA
v_gene: TRBV5-1

CDR3aa: CASSQVGPGTGGTGELFF
CDR3nt: TGCGCCAGCAGTCAAGTTGGACCCGGGACAGGGGGGACCGGGGAGCTGTTTTTT
j_gene: TRBJ2-2
abundance: NA
d_gene: TRBD1
v_gene: TRBV23-1

CDR3aa: CSARERPQQPQHF
CDR3nt: TGCAGTGCTAGAGAACGCCCCCAACAGCCCCAGCATTTT
j_gene: TRBJ1-5
abundance: few
d_gene: NA
v_gene: TRBV20-1

CDR3aa: CASSLGTGELFF
CDR3nt: TGTGCCAGCAGTTTAGGCACCGGGGAGCTGTTTTTT
j_gene: TRBJ2-2
abundance: NA
d_gene: NA
v_gene: TRBV28

CDR3aa: CSVGRLGAGYNEQFF
CDR3nt: TGCAGCGTTGGCCGTTTAGGGGCGGGGTACAATGAGCAGTTCTTC
j_gene: TRBJ2-1
abundance: NA
d_gene: NA
v_gene: TRBV29-1

CDR3aa: CASKGNTEAFF
CDR3nt: TGTGCCAGCAAGGGAAACACTGAAGCTTTCTTT
j_gene: TRBJ1-1
abundance: many
d_gene: NA
v_gene: TRBV27

CDR3aa: CASSWGAKETQYF
CDR3nt: TGCGCCAGCAGCTGGGGGGCCAAAGAGACCCAGTACTTC
j_gene: TRBJ2-5
abundance: NA
d_gene: NA
v_gene: TRBV5-1

CDR3aa: CSAKQRSGVSGTEAFF
CDR3nt: TGCAGTGCTAAGCAACGCTCAGGGGTAAGCGGCACTGAAGCTTTCTTT
j_gene: TRBJ1-1
abundance: many
d_gene: NA
v_gene: TRBV20-1

CDR3aa: CSGGQYSYERYF
CDR3nt: TGCAGCGGGGGACAGTACTCCTACGAGCGGTACTTC
j_gene: TRBJ2-7
abundance: NA
d_gene: TRBD1
v_gene: TRBV29-1

CDR3aa: CASSYSGRNEQYF
CDR3nt: TGTGCCAGCAGTTACTCGGGTCGCAACGAGCAGTACTTC
j_gene: TRBJ2-7
abundance: many
d_gene: NA
v_gene: TRBV6-5

CDR3aa: CASSPGTGGMVQYF
CDR3nt: TGTGCCAGTAGTCCCGGGACAGGGGGCATGGTGCAGTACTTC
j_gene: TRBJ2-7
abundance: many
d_gene: TRBD1
v_gene: TRBV19

CDR3aa: CASSDGLAGVRYNEQFF
CDR3nt: TGCGCCAGCAGCGATGGACTAGCGGGAGTGCGGTACAATGAGCAGTTCTTC
j_gene: TRBJ2-1
abundance: few
d_gene: TRBD2
v_gene: TRBV5-1

CDR3aa: CGVRDRGSNTGELFF
CDR3nt: TGCGGCGTACGGGACAGGGGATCGAACACCGGGGAGCTGTTTTTT
j_gene: TRBJ2-2
abundance: NA
d_gene: TRBD1
v_gene: TRBV29-1

CDR3aa: CASSQGVRITTNEKLFF
CDR3nt: TGTGCCAGCAGCCAAGGGGTCAGGATTACAACTAATGAAAAACTGTTTTTT
j_gene: TRBJ1-4
abundance: many
d_gene: NA
v_gene: TRBV4-2

CDR3aa: CATSRRGGGETQYF
CDR3nt: TGTGCCACCAGCAGACGCGGCGGAGGAGAGACCCAGTACTTC
j_gene: TRBJ2-5
abundance: many
d_gene: NA
v_gene: TRBV15

CDR3aa: CAWRGQGNTEAFF
CDR3nt: TGTGCCTGGAGGGGACAGGGTAACACTGAAGCTTTCTTT
j_gene: TRBJ1-1
abundance: many
d_gene: TRBD1
v_gene: TRBV30

CDR3aa: CSARDLGPTYEQYF
CDR3nt: TGCAGTGCTAGAGACTTGGGTCCTACCTACGAGCAGTACTTC
j_gene: TRBJ2-7
abundance: NA
d_gene: NA
v_gene: TRBV20-1